The source of this T cell receptor beta chain is a study of cytomegalovirus exposure and HLA in healthy donors (dated by TCRdb to about 2017). About the investigation overall: In an earlier analysis of approximately 640 of the donors, 250 to 350 Gb of sequence data and some 100 million unique TCR beta sequences from 150 million to 200 million T cells were reported. The later analysis used no new phenotypic data to find candidate immune exposures, relying instead on TCR beta sequences and their occurrence across donors. Using immunosequencing, the study profiled T cell repertoires from 500 to 800 subjects and related those repertoires to cytomegalovirus serostatus. The study combined high-throughput TCR immunosequencing, statistical association of individual TCRs with disease status, and machine learning to predict cytomegalovirus infection status. An earlier analysis of around 580 of the donors used high-throughput TCR beta sequencing to judge whether each TCR beta V gene segment behaved as functional or pseudogenic. Among approximately 370 genotyped donors of the cohort, an average of around 250,000 unique TCR beta nucleotide sequences was sequenced per donor, of which roughly 17% were non-productive. The aim of the study was to test whether cataloging public T cell receptors could identify signatures of past pathogen exposure. All discovery cohort repertoires had been generated on a single sequencing platform. About five DR-DQ haplotypes were treated as single units for association and clustering because of strong linkage in the cohort. Along with the approximately 700-subject first cohort, a separate validation cohort of around 120 different subjects was used. Typing coverage differed by locus: A, B, C, DRB1 and DQB1 were typed in about 620-630 donors, DQA1 in 500 to 550, DPA1 in some 600, and DPB1 in just under 490. To study patterns of TCR occurrence, a later analysis re-analyzed previously published TCR beta repertoires from more than 550 donors and added high-resolution HLA genotyping. Donor age, sex, ethnicity and CMV serostatus were compiled together with the repertoire data. A later genetic analysis used genome-wide SNP genotypes for 398 of the 666 donors, treating that subset as a discovery cohort. Both class I and class II loci were covered by HLA typing, at four-digit resolution. An early release that covered roughly 600 HLA-typed donors contained about 300 gigabases of sequencing data and about 93 million unique TCR sequences. The genetic ancestry cluster associated with self-reported Caucasian donors included about 84% of the approximately 410 genotyped donors. Study-wide conclusions, independent of this receptor: In a later analysis, HLA-associated TCR beta chains showed more clonal expansion and lower generation probabilities than non-associated chains that were equally common. The classifier was reported to diagnose cytomegalovirus status with high specificity and sensitivity in both the original and validation cohorts. A later analysis found that most CMV-associated TCR beta chains appeared HLA-restricted, with HLA associations seemingly driven largely by CMV exposure. The authors suggested that the approach could potentially be generalized to other disease states and immunological phenotypes. V-gene and J-gene trimming of TCR beta chains was associated with a missense DCLRE1C variant in a later genetic analysis, and the association was replicated in an independent cohort. According to a later analysis, parvovirus B19, influenza, CMV and Epstein-Barr virus appeared linked to several top co-occurrence clusters. Because some donors lacked HLA typing at each locus, the association tests relied only on the typed subset. A further reported finding was that TCR beta sequences accurately predicted the HLA-A and HLA-B alleles for most subjects in the first cohort. While some public TCRs were present in many individuals, most TCR sequences turned up only very rarely across donors. Because counts were too low, about 17 rarely observed V segments, including chromosome 9 orphons, were excluded from the earlier analysis of 500 to 700 of the donors. Sequencing depth was assumed to be roughly uniform across donors in the presence/absence analyses, though that assumption may not hold. Assigning TCR associations to individual alleles was difficult when HLA alleles, especially DR and DQ, strongly co-occurred. At a false discovery rate of 0.05, a later analysis linked 15,000 to 20,000 TCR beta sequences to specific HLA alleles. A cluster of highly shared sequence variants was judged likely to be a technical artifact of the sequencing pipeline. In a later analysis, the rate of TCR association differed among HLA loci, with DRB1 alleles having the most associated TCRs and HLA-C alleles having the fewest. A later genetic analysis reported fewer N-insertions in productive TCRs among donors in an Asian-associated ancestry cluster than the roughly 700-donor mean. In vitro tests confirmed that a few of the cytomegalovirus-associated TCR beta chains recognize cytomegalovirus antigens. Broadly in line with IMGT annotations, most TCR beta V segments showed up in productive rearrangements about 87% or about 30% of the time in an earlier analysis of around 550 of the donors. The study gave a list of over 150 TCR beta chains associated with cytomegalovirus. For the cohort, immune exposure information was limited to CMV serostatus. In this cohort, only TCR beta chains were sequenced, and detectable features were limited by the absence of alpha or paired-chain data. Some IMGT-functional V segments, including TRBV6-2 and TRBV6-3, could not be distinguished by the 87-base-pair reads and were therefore excluded. Linkage disequilibrium might explain the correlated functional status among segregating V segments, but an unknown experimental factor could not be ruled out.

The protocol used for the library was the immunoSEQ multiplex PCR assay. The multiplex PCR relied on a mix of 60 forward primers for TCR Vbeta segments and 13 reverse primers for TCR Jbeta segments. The CDR3 region of rearranged TCR beta genes was amplified from genomic DNA with a multiplex PCR assay. On the Illumina HiSeq System, the amplified TCR beta libraries were sequenced as 87-base-pair reads. Regarding the original processing steps: Across the roughly 600 repertoires, a later analysis counted 75 million to 90 million unique TCR beta chains, around 11 million of which were shared by at least two donors. To remove PCR and sequencing errors, raw reads were error-corrected and collapsed into unique sequences using a nearest-neighbor algorithm that merged closely related sequences. V, D and J gene segments were assigned by aligning CDR3 sequences to IMGT reference sequences. Each retained sequence needed at least a six-nucleotide match to both a V gene segment and a J gene segment. A rearrangement was called productive if the CDR3 had no stop codons and remained in frame with V and J, and every other rearrangement was called non-productive. Following IMGT convention, CDR3 was defined as the stretch from the second conserved V-encoded cysteine up to the conserved J-encoded phenylalanine. Sequences without an unambiguous match to a single V gene segment were excluded from the earlier analysis of a few hundred of the donors. In an earlier analysis of approximately 500 of the donors, a V segment was called functional when productive rearrangements were above 56.7%, and segregating when the standard deviation between donors exceeded 5%. A statistical classification framework was built to diagnose cytomegalovirus status from the catalog of TCR beta chain sequences. V and J gene assignment, in a later analysis, came from comparing TCR nucleotide sequences with IMGT/GENE-DB human TR gene sequences. Using the TCRdist pipeline, a later analysis assigned CDR3 sequences along with most-parsimonious VDJ recombination scenarios. In a later analysis, each TCR beta chain was defined by its CDR3 amino acid sequence together with its V-gene family, and reads lacking a unique V-gene family were excluded. In a later analysis, 500 to 650 highly shared, low-generation-probability nucleotide sequences were removed to address suspected cross-contamination and a sequencing artifact. A later analysis calculated a clonal expansion index for each public chain from normalized within-repertoire ranks of inferred template counts. A later analysis computed generation probabilities with a VDJ recombination model fitted to out-of-frame rearrangements, and checked the results against IGoR. A later analysis scored TCR-TCR, TCR-HLA and TCR-CMV co-occurrence with hypergeometric tests, applying a repertoire-size bias correction to TCR pairs. To estimate false discovery rates, a later analysis permuted the HLA or CMV assignments 20 times. In a later analysis, co-occurring TCRs were grouped using DBSCAN, with TCRdist sequence similarity added in when clustering inside HLA-allele-positive subsets. Repertoires with fewer than 30,000 or more than 120,000 public chains were left out of co-occurrence clustering, as were several repertoires with anomalous nucleotide sharing. TCRdb holds this immuneACCESS table with in-frame rearrangements only. Some clones are missing; in checked studies, unresolved V genes explain under half, and the rest has no known cause. The V and J calls and clone size are taken from that table; D and trimming were inferred from the DNA. The sample profile shows more than 85,000 clones; approximately 72% of them were found once. Together, the top ten hold around 10% of the sample.

This clone was seen once. Its antigen is not yet known. Base qualities are not provided; no much larger clone lies one nucleotide away. In total, approximately 700 healthy bone marrow donors made up the cohort. At the time of sampling, every cohort member was nominally healthy, though immune exposures that went unrecorded were likely present. The donor tested CMV seropositive and was one of the 289 seropositive cohort members. A peripheral blood sample was collected from each donor, and TCR beta sequencing was performed on peripheral blood mononuclear cells. Genomic DNA was extracted from the blood cell samples with the Qiagen DNeasy Blood Extraction Kit. The CDR3 sequence holds 16 residues, the cysteine and phenylalanine included. Here the CDR3 DNA is all that survives: 48 bases in frame from base 1. The germline V and J ends show losses of 1 base and 4 bases respectively, and no gene match explains 1 base of the junction. In the germline V gene, CDR1 corresponds to SGHRS and CDR2 to YFSETQ.

The rearranged segments are TRBV5-1 and TRBJ2-1; 14 bases in between match TRBD2. Sequenced material: PBMCs. The TCR sequence derives from a man younger than 45 in good health and CMV-seropositive. The CDR3 protein sequence reads: CASSLRTSGGYNEQFF. The sequenced DNA is TGCGCCAGCAGCTTGAGGACTAGCGGGGGGTACAATGAGCAGTTCTTC.